These 27 T cell receptor beta chains were all obtained from the same sample, sequenced in a study of neurological immune-mediated disorders. Sample time point: longitudinal time-point 1 (baseline). Each CDR3 protein gets one entry after TCRdb re-called the 5' RACE reads with MiXCR. Of tens of thousands of distinct CDR3 sequences in the sample, around 10% were seen once. Source material: PBMCs. The source of these receptors is a male donor with HTLV-1-associated myelopathy (HAM/TSP).

This clonotype occurred many times. The chain combines TRBV20-1 with TRBJ1-4; no firm D call. This CDR3 contains 13 residues. Looked up from germline, CDR1 is DFQATT and CDR2 is SNEGSKA (reference sequence). Between the trimmed V and J ends, which lost 2 bases and 8 bases, there was a span of 12 bases. The CDR3 coding sequence is TGCAGTGCTAGATCGCAGAACGGGGAAAAACTGTTTTTT. This gives the protein CSARSQNGEKLFF.

This clonotype was recorded at least ten times. The chain recombines TRBV20-1 with TRBJ2-5; possibly TRBD1 for D (6 bases). V dropped 0 bases and J dropped 5 bases, with 16 bases sitting between them. CDR1 and CDR2 (germline): DFQATT, SNEGSKA (reference sequence). The CDR3 length is 15 residues. The CDR3 region is CSARDPRGVWETQYF. The DNA of the CDR3 is TGCAGTGCTAGAGATCCCAGGGGAGTGTGGGAGACCCAGTACTTC.

V is TRBV11-2 and J is TRBJ2-3, with D possibly matching TRBD2 (5 bases). Germline CDR1 is SGHAT and CDR2 is FQNNGV. This CDR3 is 15 amino acids long. Trimming cost V 4 bases and J 4 bases, with 15 bases left between them. The CDR3 nucleotides are TGTGCCAGCAGCTCCAGCGGACTTGACTCAGATACGCAGTATTTT. This translates into CASSSSGLDSDTQYF.

The gene calls are TRBV20-1 and TRBJ1-5, with TRBD1 matching over 10 bases. V gave up 0 bases and J gave up 0 bases; unmatched junction bases: 5. This CDR3 is built from 17 residues. Germline V CDR1 and CDR2: DFQATT, SNEGSKA (reference sequence). The CDR3 protein is CSARDRTGGYSNQPQHF. Here the CDR3 DNA reads TGCAGTGCTAGAGATCGGACAGGGGGTTATAGCAATCAGCCCCAGCATTTT.

This clonotype has at least ten counts. J is TRBJ2-5 and V is TRBV20-1; D ambiguous. Germline lookup yields CDR1 DFQATT and CDR2 SNEGSKA (reference sequence). The CDR3 is 13 residues long. Trimming took 0 bases from V and 3 from J, leaving 8 bases between them. The CDR3 bases are TGCAGTGCTAGAGATGGCATGGAAGAGACCCAGTACTTC. Translation: CSARDGMEETQYF.

This clonotype was picked up many times. The chain uses TRBV27 and TRBJ2-3; 10 nucleotides agree with TRBD2. V trimming: 6 bases; J trimming: 2 bases; junction bases outside the gene matches: 8. Germline assignment: CDR1 MNHEY and CDR2 SMNVEV (reference sequence). CDR3 size: 16 residues. In DNA, the CDR3 is TGTGCCAGCAGAAGCGGGGGGGCCCGGGTCACAGATACGCAGTATTTT. This sequence encodes CASRSGGARVTDTQYF.

Many counts were recorded for this clonotype. This chain links TRBV5-1 with TRBJ2-1; D not certain. The germline V gene has CDR1 SGHRS and CDR2 YFSETQ. This CDR3 contains 17 residues. Trimming cost V 0 bases and J 0 bases, with 13 bases left between them. The DNA of the CDR3 is TGCGCCAGCAGCTTGGGGATCGATGGATACTCCTACAATGAGCAGTTCTTC. It translates to CASSLGIDGYSYNEQFF.

There are many counts of this clonotype. This chain connects TRBV5-1 to TRBJ2-5; 7 bases are a match to TRBD2. The V and J ends lost 4 bases and 5 bases, in that order; junction bases with no gene match: 11. The CDR3 loop spans 15 amino acids. The germline V gene encodes CDR1 SGHRS and CDR2 YFSETQ. DNA of the CDR3: TGCGCCAGCAGCCCGAGGGCAGCGGGGAGGGAGACCCAGTACTTC. As protein: CASSPRAAGRETQYF.

This clonotype has a count of ten or more. The gene calls are TRBV20-1 and TRBJ2-2, with 11 positions matching TRBD1. CDR3 length equals 15 residues. J was trimmed by 4 bases and V by 0 bases; bases with no gene match: 1. Germline V gene lookup returns CDR1 DFQATT and CDR2 SNEGSKA (reference sequence). The CDR3 DNA reads TGCAGTGCTAGAGAGGGGACAGGGGGCACCGGGGAGCTGTTTTTT. Its translation: CSAREGTGGTGELFF.

This clonotype has ten or more counts. This rearrangement joins TRBV29-1 to TRBJ2-7, with 7 nucleotides matching TRBD1. There are 11 residues in the CDR3. V lost 7 bases, J lost 2 bases, and 2 bases stayed unmatched. Per the germline V gene, CDR1 is SQVTM and CDR2 is ANQGSEA. The CDR3 DNA is TGCAGCGCTACAGGGGCCTACGAGCAGTACTTC. Its translation: CSATGAYEQYF.

The sample holds one count of this clonotype. This rearrangement joins TRBV29-1 to TRBJ2-2; the D call may be TRBD1 or TRBD2 (6 bases each). Trimming removed 5 bases from V and 6 bases from J, with 16 bases in between. This CDR3 spans 14 amino acids. Germline-derived CDR1 and CDR2 are SQVTM and ANQGSEA. The CDR3 DNA reads TGCAGCGTTCTACAGGGAAGGAGGGCCGGGGAGCTGTTTTTT. Protein: CSVLQGRRAGELFF.

V and J are TRBV20-1 and TRBJ1-2; D is unclear. The CDR3 runs to 16 residues. Germline loops: CDR1 DFQATT, CDR2 SNEGSKA (reference sequence). The ends were cut back, 0 bases at V and 5 bases at J, with 19 bases in the middle. CDR3 sequence (DNA): TGCAGTGCTAGAGATGTTAGGAGCCGCCGCGGTTATGGCTACACCTTC. Protein: CSARDVRSRRGYGYTF.

This clonotype was detected ten times or more. The V and J genes are TRBV4-3 and TRBJ2-5, with D possibly called TRBD1 or TRBD2 (5 bases each). V was pared by 1 base and J by 6 bases, with 15 bases between. The CDR3 has 15 amino acids. Germline assignment: CDR1 LGHNA and CDR2 YSLEER. CDR3 amino acids: CASSQGTLGDKTQYF. DNA for the CDR3: TGCGCCAGCAGCCAAGGCACACTAGGGGATAAGACCCAGTACTTC.

This clonotype was picked up many times. This chain joins TRBV7-9 and TRBJ2-1, with 8 nucleotides matching TRBD2. The CDR3 runs to 16 residues. Germline V gene lookup returns CDR1 SEHNR and CDR2 FQNEAQ (reference sequence). V was pared by 5 bases and J by 2 bases, with 8 bases of the junction left unmatched. In DNA form, the CDR3 reads TGTGCCAGCAGCCCAATAGCGGGGTCAACCTACAATGAGCAGTTCTTC. It yields the protein CASSPIAGSTYNEQFF.

This clonotype was recorded at least ten times. The chain is built from TRBV6-2 or TRBV6-3 and TRBJ1-1; D is ambiguous. Per germline, CDR1 MNHEY and CDR2 SVGEGT. With 4 bases removed from V and 4 bases from J, the gap between germline ends came to 13 bases. The CDR3 runs to 14 residues. The chain's CDR3 is CASSSHVGSTEAFF. CDR3 sequence (DNA): TGTGCCAGCAGTTCGCATGTAGGGAGCACTGAAGCTTTCTTT.

This clonotype was seen repeatedly, ten times or more. The chain joins TRBV9 to TRBJ1-2; tentatively, D is TRBD1 (5 bases). Germline CDR1 and CDR2: SGDLS and YYNGEE. The CDR3 is 17 residues long. V dropped 0 bases and J dropped 7 bases, with 22 bases sitting between them. This CDR3 is CASSVGAGPVGLSGYTF. In DNA, the CDR3 is TGTGCCAGCAGCGTAGGGGCAGGGCCGGTCGGGCTTTCTGGCTACACCTTC.

This clonotype was observed many times. The chain carries TRBV6-5 and TRBJ2-2, with a possible D match to TRBD2 (6 bases). Trimming stripped 7 bases from V and 5 bases from J, with 17 bases between. This CDR3 region has 15 residues. Germline CDR1 reads MNHEY; CDR2 reads SVGAGI. DNA for the CDR3: TGTGCCAGCACCCCCTCGGGGGTAAAAACCGGGGAGCTGTTTTTT. It yields the protein CASTPSGVKTGELFF.

This clonotype showed up many times. The chain employs TRBV7-9 and TRBJ2-1; D may be TRBD1 (6 bases). Trimming shortened V by 6 bases and J by 8 bases, and 11 bases separated the two germline ends. This CDR3 is built from 12 residues. Looked up from germline, CDR1 is SEHNR and CDR2 is FQNEAQ (reference sequence). DNA for the CDR3: TGTGCCAGCAGGGGGGCAGGCGATGAGCAGTTCTTC. As protein: CASRGAGDEQFF.

In the case of this clonotype: This likely comes from a read error, as the CDR3 has no conserved phenylalanine or tryptophan at its end. This rearrangement joins TRBV25-1 to TRBJ1-2; tentative D call: TRBD1 (6 bases). CDR1 and CDR2 (germline): MGHDK, SYGVNS. Trimming removed 2 bases at V and 1 base at J, with 14 bases between. The CDR3 is 16 residues long. The CDR3 loop is CASSETAQGFNYGYTS. The CDR3 DNA follows: TGTGCCAGCAGTGAAACCGCTCAGGGGTTTAACTATGGCTACACCTCC.

This clonotype was observed many times. The chain recombines TRBV6-2 or TRBV6-3 with TRBJ2-1; a weak D match, TRBD2 (5 bases). The ends were cut back, 7 bases at V and 2 bases at J, with 15 bases in the middle. CDR1 and CDR2 (germline): MNHEY, SVGEGT. This CDR3 comprises 15 residues. The chain's CDR3 is CASIRTPVPYNEQFF. The CDR3 DNA is TGTGCCAGCATTAGGACTCCCGTGCCCTACAATGAGCAGTTCTTC.

The table lists this clonotype with many counts. The chain uses TRBV27 and TRBJ2-5; 9 bases are a match to TRBD1. Looked up from germline, CDR1 is MNHEY and CDR2 is SMNVEV (reference sequence). This CDR3 comprises 15 residues. The J segment lost 5 bases and the V segment lost 7 bases, leaving 11 bases of the junction unmatched. The CDR3 bases are TGTGCCAGCACCCCCTCGGGGACAGGGAGGGAGACCCAGTACTTC. It yields the protein CASTPSGTGRETQYF.

This clonotype was counted many times. This chain links TRBV20-1 with TRBJ2-3, with D perhaps being TRBD1 or TRBD2 (5 bases each). V gave up 2 bases and J gave up 4 bases, with 7 bases separating them. Germline CDR1 and CDR2: DFQATT and SNEGSKA (reference sequence). The CDR3 runs 12 residues. This chain's CDR3 is CSARPGPDTQYF. As DNA, the CDR3 is TGCAGTGCTAGACCGGGGCCAGATACGCAGTATTTT.

The table lists this clonotype with many counts. The chain employs TRBV3-1 and TRBJ2-1; D not certain. Germline V gives CDR1 LGHDT, CDR2 YNNKEL (reference sequence). This CDR3 has 12 amino acids. V was pared by 0 bases and J by 7 bases, with 4 bases between. CDR3 in amino acids: CASSQDRNEQFF. The CDR3 DNA sequence: TGTGCCAGCAGCCAAGACCGTAATGAGCAGTTCTTC.

This clonotype came up a few times. This chain joins TRBV28 and TRBJ1-6; D gene uncertain. The germline gives CDR1 MDHEN, CDR2 SYDVKM. Deletions cut 5 bases from V and 7 bases from J, with 15 bases between. The CDR3 length is 15 residues. The CDR3 DNA sequence: TGTGCCAGCAGTCCACAAGGGCCCGCCAATTCACCCCTCCACTTT. Translating gives CASSPQGPANSPLHF.

This clonotype occurred many times. J is TRBJ1-2 and V is TRBV29-1; 9 nucleotides match TRBD1. The length of the CDR3 is 15 residues. V was clipped by 5 bases and J by 5 bases; unmatched bases: 12. CDR1 is SQVTM and CDR2 is ANQGSEA in the germline V gene. For the CDR3, the DNA is TGCAGCGTTCAAACGCCGGGACAGGGTTCTTATGGCTACACCTTC. It specifies CSVQTPGQGSYGYTF.

The rearrangement joins TRBV6-5 to TRBJ1-6; D is ambiguous. The V gene's germline CDR1 is MNHEY and CDR2 SVGAGI. This CDR3 region has 16 residues. V was shortened by 0 bases and J by 6 bases, with 12 bases between the two germline ends. Here the CDR3 reads CASSYSARLGNSPLHF. The CDR3 DNA is TGTGCCAGCAGTTACTCTGCGAGGCTGGGTAATTCACCCCTCCACTTT.

CDR3 loop: CSVLFYGYTF. In DNA form, the CDR3 reads TGCAGTGTTCTTTTTTATGGCTACACCTTC. The genes are TRBV20-1 and TRBJ1-2; D uncertain. Per germline, CDR1 DFQATT and CDR2 SNEGSKA (reference sequence). V was trimmed by 7 bases and J by 5 bases, leaving 8 bases between them. The CDR3 totals 10 residues.